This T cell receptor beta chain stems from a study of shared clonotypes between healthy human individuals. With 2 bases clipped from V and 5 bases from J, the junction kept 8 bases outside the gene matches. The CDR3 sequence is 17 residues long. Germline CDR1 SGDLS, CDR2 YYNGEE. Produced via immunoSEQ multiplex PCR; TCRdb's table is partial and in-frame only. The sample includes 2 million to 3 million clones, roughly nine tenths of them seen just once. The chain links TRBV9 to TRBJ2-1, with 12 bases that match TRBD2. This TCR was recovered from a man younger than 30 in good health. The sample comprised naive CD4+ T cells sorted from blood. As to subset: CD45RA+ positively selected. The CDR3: CASSVPSGRAWDNEQFF. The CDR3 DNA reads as TGTGCCAGCAGCGTTCCTAGCGGGAGGGCCTGGGACAATGAGCAGTTCTTC.